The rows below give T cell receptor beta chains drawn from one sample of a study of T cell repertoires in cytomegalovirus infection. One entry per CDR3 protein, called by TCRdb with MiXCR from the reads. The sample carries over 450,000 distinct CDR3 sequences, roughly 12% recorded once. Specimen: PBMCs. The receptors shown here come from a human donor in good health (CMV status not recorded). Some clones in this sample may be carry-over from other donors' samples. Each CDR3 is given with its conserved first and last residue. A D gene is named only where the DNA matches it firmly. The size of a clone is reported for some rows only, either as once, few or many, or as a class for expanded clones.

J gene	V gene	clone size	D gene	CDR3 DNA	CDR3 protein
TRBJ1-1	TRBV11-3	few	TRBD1	TGTGCCAGCAGCTTCACAGGGGGCCAGGCTTTCTTT	CASSFTGGQAFF
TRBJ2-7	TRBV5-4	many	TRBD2	TGTGCCAGCAGCCATCAGCGGGGGGACGAGCAGTACTTC	CASSHQRGDEQYF
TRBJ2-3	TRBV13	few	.	TGTGCCAGCAGCTGGCAGGAGTGGGGGGCTGGAGGCACAGATACGCAGTATTTT	CASSWQEWGAGGTDTQYF
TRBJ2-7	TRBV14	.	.	TGTGCCAGCAGCCTCCGTGAGGGGCCCTACGAGCAGTACTTC	CASSLREGPYEQYF
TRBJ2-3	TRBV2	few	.	TGTGCCAGCAGTGAACTAGCTAGCGGCACAGATACGCAGTATTTT	CASSELASGTDTQYF
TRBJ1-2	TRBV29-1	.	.	TGCAGCGTTGAAGCTTATGTCGGGATCAACTATGGCTACACCTTC	CSVEAYVGINYGYTF
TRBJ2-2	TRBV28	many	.	TGTGCCAGCAGTCTAGGGGCGGGACGGCTGATGAACACCGGGGAGCTGTTTTTT	CASSLGAGRLMNTGELFF
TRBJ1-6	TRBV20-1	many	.	TGCAGTGCCCACCCGACGGGGGCCACCTATAATTCACCCCTCCACTTT	CSAHPTGATYNSPLHF
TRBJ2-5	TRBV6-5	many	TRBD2	TGTGCCAGCAGATCCCCGGGACTAGCGGGACCCCAAGAGACCCAGTACTTC	CASRSPGLAGPQETQYF
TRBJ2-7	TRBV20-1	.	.	TGCAGTGCACGGACTACCTACGAGCAGTACTTC	CSARTTYEQYF
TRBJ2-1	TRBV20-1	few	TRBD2	TGCAGTGCTAGACAAAGCGGGAGAATCAATGAGCAGTTCTTC	CSARQSGRINEQFF
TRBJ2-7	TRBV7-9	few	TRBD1	TGTGCCAGCAGGAAAGGGGTTGACAGGGGGACCTACGAGCAGTACTTC	CASRKGVDRGTYEQYF
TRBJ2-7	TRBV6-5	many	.	TGTGCCAGCAGATCCAATTTCCGCCATGGGCGGGAGCAGTACTTC	CASRSNFRHGREQYF
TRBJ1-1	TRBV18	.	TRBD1	TGTGCCAGCTCCCAGAAGGGGACAGGGGTTGGAAACACTGAAGCTTTCTTT	CASSQKGTGVGNTEAFF
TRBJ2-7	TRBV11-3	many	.	TGTGCCAGCAGCTTAGGAGGACGGTCGAACGAGCAGTACTTC	CASSLGGRSNEQYF
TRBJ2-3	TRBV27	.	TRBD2	TGTGCCAGCAGTCCCGGGGTCGGGACTAGCGGGGGGGCTAGCGCAGATACGCAGTATTTT	CASSPGVGTSGGASADTQYF
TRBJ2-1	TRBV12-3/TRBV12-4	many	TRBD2	TGTGCCAGCAGGGTAGCGGGGGGGCGGAATGAGCAGTTCTTC	CASRVAGGRNEQFF
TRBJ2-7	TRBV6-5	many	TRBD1	TGTGCCAGCAGTCACTTGATGGGACAGAAGAACAGCGAGCAGTACTTC	CASSHLMGQKNSEQYF
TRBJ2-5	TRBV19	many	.	TGTGCCAGTAGTTGGCAGCTCCAAGAGACCCAGTACTTC	CASSWQLQETQYF
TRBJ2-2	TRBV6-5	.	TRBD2	TGTGCCAGCGCCCTCGGGCAGGGAGGGGTGCCCGGGGAGCTGTTTTTT	CASALGQGGVPGELFF
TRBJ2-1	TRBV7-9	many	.	TGTGCCAGCAGCCCCACCGGCTACGGCTACAATGAGCAGTTCTTC	CASSPTGYGYNEQFF
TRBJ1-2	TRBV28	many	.	TGTGCCAGCACCCTTACAGGGCTTGGTGGCTACACCTTC	CASTLTGLGGYTF
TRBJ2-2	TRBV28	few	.	TGTGCCAGCCGCCTCGTAACAGGGTTCACCGGGGAGCTGTTTTTT	CASRLVTGFTGELFF
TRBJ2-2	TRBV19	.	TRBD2	TGTGCCAGTAGTACCCCTAGCTGGGGAGCAGCGGGGTATGGCACCGGGGAGCTGTTTTTT	CASSTPSWGAAGYGTGELFF
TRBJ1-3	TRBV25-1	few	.	TGTGCCAGCAGCCCCGGACGCTTTACCGGAAACACCATATATTTT	CASSPGRFTGNTIYF